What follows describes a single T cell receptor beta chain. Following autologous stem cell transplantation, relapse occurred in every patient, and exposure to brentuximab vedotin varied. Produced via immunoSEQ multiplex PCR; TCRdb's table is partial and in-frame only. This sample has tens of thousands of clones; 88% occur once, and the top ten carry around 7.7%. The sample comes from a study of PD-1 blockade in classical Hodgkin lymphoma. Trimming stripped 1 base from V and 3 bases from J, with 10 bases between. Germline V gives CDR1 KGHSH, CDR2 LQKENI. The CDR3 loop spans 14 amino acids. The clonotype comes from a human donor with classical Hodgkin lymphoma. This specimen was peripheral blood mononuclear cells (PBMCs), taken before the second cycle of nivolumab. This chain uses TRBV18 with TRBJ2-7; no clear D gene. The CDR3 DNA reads TGTGCCAGCTCACCACGGTCCGCCGACTACGAGCAGTACTTC. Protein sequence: CASSPRSADYEQYF.